The 24 T cell receptor beta chains below come from one sample, sequenced in a study of regulatory T cells in long-lasting Graves disease. Stated time point: persistent/refractory GD, antithyroid drugs over 5 years with positive TRAb. Scientists built the TCR library using RNA that was extracted from PBMCs. Assembly of TCR beta libraries relied on iRepertoire HTBI primers together with Arm-PCR of CDR3 regions. TCRdb redid the calling of the multiplex PCR reads with MiXCR, one entry per CDR3 protein. The sample has 420,000 or so distinct CDR3 sequences, about 25% seen once. The sample consisted of peripheral blood mononuclear cells (PBMCs), taken when the disease was refractory, from a patient treated with antithyroid drugs. These receptors all stem from a female donor with Graves disease.

Many counts were recorded for this clonotype. The V call is TRBV20-1, the J call TRBJ1-2, with TRBD1 matching over 8 bases. The CDR3 runs to 12 residues. The V gene's germline CDR1 is DFQATT and CDR2 SNEGSKA (reference sequence). As DNA, the CDR3 is TGCAGCCCACAGGGGGGAAGGGATGGCTACACCTTC. It translates to CSPQGGRDGYTF.

This rearrangement joins TRBV20-1 to TRBJ2-1; 11 positions match TRBD2. CDR1 and CDR2 (germline): DFQATT, SNEGSKA (reference sequence). This CDR3 region has 15 residues. Trimming cost V 3 bases and J 2 bases; bases outside gene matches: 3. The CDR3 DNA reads as TGCAGTGCTAGCTTAGCGGGAGGGCCCTACAATGAGCAGTTCTTC. It codes for CSASLAGGPYNEQFF.

CDR3 sequence: CASSYAPRRVDEKLFF. The DNA of the CDR3 is TGTGCCAGCAGTTACGCCCCGCGCAGGGTCGATGAAAAACTGTTTTTT. This chain links TRBV6-5 with TRBJ1-4; possible D gene TRBD1, 5 bases. The CDR3 has 16 amino acids. Germline V gene data show CDR1 as MNHEY and CDR2 as SVGAGI. V was trimmed by 2 bases and J by 6 bases, leaving 16 bases between them.

This sequence joins TRBV29-1 and TRBJ1-4; D is uncertain. V was clipped by 5 bases and J by 7 bases, with 14 bases between them. This CDR3 contains 13 residues. CDR1 is SQVTM and CDR2 is ANQGSEA in the germline V gene. The CDR3 is CSVPVGSTEKLFF. DNA of the CDR3: TGCAGCGTTCCGGTAGGGTCAACTGAAAAACTGTTTTTT.

The chain couples TRBV3-1 to TRBJ2-3, with 8 bases aligning to TRBD2. This CDR3 has 17 residues. Germline assignment: CDR1 LGHDT and CDR2 YNNKEL (reference sequence). The ends lost 0 bases at V and 2 bases at J; junction bases unmatched: 7. The CDR3 region has the DNA TGTGCCAGCAGCCAAGACGGGGGGGCTAGTCTCACAGATACGCAGTATTTT. It is translated as CASSQDGGASLTDTQYF.

The V gene is TRBV28, the J gene TRBJ1-5; D not resolved. This CDR3 has 14 amino acids. Per germline, CDR1 MDHEN and CDR2 SYDVKM. V lost 4 bases to trimming and J lost 5 bases, with 12 bases between them. CDR3 protein: CASSSGPRYQPQHF. DNA for the CDR3: TGTGCCAGCAGTTCAGGCCCCCGTTATCAGCCCCAGCATTTT.

The chain couples TRBV20-1 to TRBJ2-7; 8 positions agree with TRBD1. The CDR3 sequence is 14 residues long. Germline-derived CDR1 and CDR2 are DFQATT and SNEGSKA (reference sequence). With V trimmed by 4 bases and J by 2 bases, 7 bases remained unmatched. CDR3 coding DNA: TGCAGTGCTACTGGAGGACAGGGTACCTACGAGCAGTACTTC. This codes for CSATGGQGTYEQYF.

Comment on this clonotype: Since a much larger clone is just one base distant, this may be a read error. This chain connects TRBV12-3 or TRBV12-4 to TRBJ2-1, with TRBD2 identical over 8 bases. The CDR3 sequence is 16 residues long. V gave up 4 bases and J gave up 10 bases; unmatched junction bases: 15. Written as DNA, the CDR3 is TGTGCCAGCAGTTCCCCAGCGGGAGTTACGTCCTACGAGCAGTTCTTC. Translated: CASSSPAGVTSYEQFF.

This rearrangement joins TRBV7-3 to TRBJ2-3, with D uncertain. Germline V gene sequence: CDR1 SGHTA, CDR2 FQGTGA. Trimming cost V 5 bases and J 3 bases, with 9 bases left between them. The CDR3 length is 13 residues. CDR3 sequence: CASSPTGTDTQYF. In DNA form, the CDR3 reads TGTGCCAGCAGCCCGACTGGGACAGATACGCAGTATTTT.

This clonotype has just one count. CDR3 loop: CASSQEDDSDSPLHF. The CDR3 DNA reads as TGTGCCAGCAGCCAAGAAGACGACAGCGATTCACCCCTCCACTTT. The chain combines TRBV4-2 with TRBJ1-6; a possible D gene is TRBD1 (5 bases). The germline gives CDR1 LGHNA, CDR2 YNFKEQ. This CDR3 comprises 15 residues. Trimming cost V 0 bases and J 8 bases, with 11 bases left between them.

The rearrangement links TRBV18 to TRBJ2-7; D gene uncertain. The CDR3 extends over 13 amino acids. Trimming left V 0 bases short and J 2 bases short, with 5 bases between. The germline CDR1 and CDR2 sequences are KGHSH and LQKENI. The DNA for the CDR3 is TGTGCCAGCTCACCACCAGCCGCCTACGAGCAGTACTTC. It is translated as CASSPPAAYEQYF. Full variable domain (remainder filled in from reference TRBV18 and TRBJ2-7): NAGVMQNPRHLVRRRGQEARLRCSPMKGHSHVYWYRQLPEEGLKFMVYLQKENIIDESGMPKERFSAEFPKEGPSILRIQQVVRGDSAAYFCASSPPAAYEQYFGPGTRLTVT.

This clonotype showed up just a few times. The genes are TRBV12-3 or TRBV12-4 and TRBJ1-5; D gene unclear. This CDR3 region has 16 residues. Between the trimmed V and J ends, which lost 1 base and 0 bases, there was a span of 10 bases. The CDR3: CASSLGVRRSNQPQHF. The CDR3 DNA is TGTGCCAGCAGTTTAGGGGTCAGGCGTAGCAATCAGCCCCAGCATTTT.

CDR3 sequence (DNA): TGCGCCAGCAGCCCTGCCGGGGGCCCCAATCAGCCCCAGCATTTT. It translates to CASSPAGGPNQPQHF. The chain employs TRBV5-1 and TRBJ1-5; a possible D gene is TRBD1 (6 bases). Germline assignment: CDR1 SGHRS and CDR2 YFSETQ. The CDR3 is 15 residues long. The ends were cut back, 4 bases at V and 3 bases at J, with 14 bases in the middle.

In the case of this clonotype: A much larger clone sits a single nucleotide away, making a read error possible. V is TRBV28 and J is TRBJ1-6, with D uncertain. Trimming stripped 11 bases from V and 14 bases from J, with 16 bases between. This CDR3 comprises 11 residues. Germline CDR1 is MDHEN and CDR2 is SYDVKM. This CDR3 reads CAGNDRRTLHF. CDR3 in DNA: TGTGCCGGCAACGATCGACGAACCCTCCACTTT.

This clonotype has just a few counts. For the CDR3, the DNA is TGTGCCAGCAGCTCTGGACTAGCGGGAGGGCCCGGGGAGCTGTTTTTT. It codes for CASSSGLAGGPGELFF. The chain employs TRBV5-6 and TRBJ2-2; 15 nucleotides agree with TRBD2. The ends lost 3 bases at V and 6 bases at J; junction bases unmatched: 3. Germline-derived CDR1 and CDR2 are SGHDT and YYEEEE. The CDR3 is made up of 16 amino acids.

This clonotype was counted many times. The gene calls are TRBV12-3 or TRBV12-4 and TRBJ1-5, with TRBD1 matching over 10 bases. This CDR3 has 16 residues. The trim removed 0 bases at V and 2 bases at J, leaving 1 base unmatched. The CDR3, as DNA: TGTGCCAGCAGTTTAGCGGGGACAGGGGGCAATCAGCCCCAGCATTTT. Residues: CASSLAGTGGNQPQHF.

This clonotype was found many times. The rearrangement links TRBV24-1 to TRBJ1-1, with TRBD1 as a possible D gene (5 bases). CDR1 is KGHDR and CDR2 is SFDVKD in the germline V gene. This CDR3 is built from 17 residues. Trimming took off 7 bases at V and 4 bases at J, with 24 bases between the two ends. The CDR3 sequence is CATRGGAIHKLVTEAFF. The CDR3 DNA reads as TGTGCCACCAGGGGTGGGGCCATACACAAACTGGTCACTGAAGCTTTCTTT.

The chain couples TRBV4-1 to TRBJ1-4; 9 bases match TRBD1. Germline CDR1 is MGHRA and CDR2 is YSYEKL. Unmatched junction bases numbered 5, after V lost 1 base and J lost 8 bases. The CDR3 covers 15 residues. CDR3 bases: TGCGCCAGCAGCCAAGGGACAGGGGAAAGGGAAAAACTGTTTTTT. Translating it yields CASSQGTGEREKLFF.

V and J are TRBV11-2 and TRBJ2-4, with 8 bases fitting TRBD2. The germline gives CDR1 SGHAT, CDR2 FQNNGV. Trimming removed 5 bases from V and 7 bases from J; junction bases left unmatched: 13. This CDR3 comprises 16 residues. The CDR3 loop is CASSPGGAGERNIQYF. CDR3 sequence (DNA): TGTGCCAGCAGCCCAGGTGGAGCGGGAGAGCGGAACATTCAGTACTTC.

This clonotype was counted a few times. The CDR3 DNA sequence: TGTGCCAGCAGTTTGAGCCAGTACCAAGAGACCCAGTACTTC. This codes for CASSLSQYQETQYF. The chain employs TRBV27 and TRBJ2-5; no reliable D call. The germline V gene has CDR1 MNHEY and CDR2 SMNVEV (reference sequence). The CDR3 spans 14 residues. With 3 bases removed from V and 0 bases from J, the gap between germline ends came to 8 bases.

This chain links TRBV10-3 with TRBJ2-6; TRBD1 matches at 7 bases. V lost 0 bases and J lost 0; bases outside the gene matches: 2. This CDR3 spans 17 amino acids. The germline CDR1 and CDR2 sequences are ENHRY and SYGVKD. The CDR3, as DNA: TGTGCCATCAGTGAGTCAACAGGGGTCTCTGGGGCCAACGTCCTGACTTTC. Residues: CAISESTGVSGANVLTF.

This clonotype has a count of ten or more. This chain connects TRBV27 to TRBJ1-2; 8 positions agree with TRBD1. The V gene's germline CDR1 is MNHEY and CDR2 SMNVEV (reference sequence). The J segment lost 6 bases and the V segment lost 5 bases, leaving 11 bases of the junction unmatched. There are 15 residues in the CDR3. The CDR3 loop reads CASSPIRGRDDGYTF. As DNA, the CDR3 is TGTGCCAGCAGTCCAATCAGGGGGCGCGATGATGGCTACACCTTC.

This clonotype was counted ten times or more. The chain uses TRBV7-8 and TRBJ2-5; D is undetermined. Trimming stripped 1 base from V and 5 bases from J, with 8 bases between. This CDR3 spans 13 amino acids. Germline loops: CDR1 SGHVS, CDR2 FQNEAQ. The CDR3 protein is CASSLGISETQYF. In DNA form, the CDR3 reads TGTGCCAGCAGCTTAGGGATCTCGGAGACCCAGTACTTC.

This clonotype was detected only a few times. The J gene is TRBJ1-2, the V gene TRBV10-3; maybe TRBD1 (6 bases). The germline V gene encodes CDR1 ENHRY and CDR2 SYGVKD. The CDR3 extends over 13 amino acids. V shed 9 bases and J shed 6 bases, with 17 bases lying between them. CDR3 DNA: TGTGCCATAAGGAGGGGGGAAGACGATGGCTACACCTTC. Translated, it gives CAIRRGEDDGYTF.